This TCR beta chain came from a study of T-cell memory formation after mild COVID-19 (dated by TCRdb to 2020 to 2023). The study in broad terms: TCR sequence clusters from the two donors were found to be largely donor specific. Longitudinal TCRalpha and TCRbeta repertoire sequencing tracked T-cell clones expanding and contracting after mild COVID-19 in a couple of donors. Two young, previously healthy adult volunteers, one female and one male, were included in the cohort. General study outcomes and caveats: SARS-CoV-2 specificity was not confirmed for the second-wave clones peaking on day 37. From day 15 to 85, contracting clones showed balanced CD4/CD8 phenotypes, whereas a second wave of clones that expanded from day 15 to 37 leaned towards CD4+. Some responding clones were detected in pre-infection memory, which suggested that pre-existing cross-reactive memory T cells had joined the SARS-CoV-2 response. Only a couple of mild cases were covered by the study, and larger cohorts that include severe cases with pre-infection samples were considered necessary. Contracting CD4+ clones appeared mostly in the CM and EM memory subsets, whereas CD8+ clones were enriched in EMRA.

The germline V and J ends show losses of 4 bases and 7 bases respectively, and no gene match explains 3 bases of the junction. The germline V gene provides CDR1 SGHTA and CDR2 FQGNSA. The CDR3 sequence holds 13 residues, the cysteine and phenylalanine included. Just the 39-base CDR3 DNA is kept, in frame starting at base 1. Ficoll-Paque density gradient centrifugation was used to isolate PBMCs. Sequencing relied on an Illumina NovaSeq 6000. TCRalpha and TCRbeta cDNA libraries were constructed by 5'RACE with constant-segment primers, with sample barcodes and unique molecular identifiers being introduced. Trizol reagent was used to extract RNA from every sample. The libraries were amplified in two PCR steps, and the second step added a second sample barcode and Illumina TruSeq adapters. Sequencing of the libraries was done on an Illumina NovaSeq, producing 2 x 150 bp paired-end reads. For the original study's pipeline: Reads were demultiplexed and collapsed into UMI-guided consensus sequences with migec v1.2.7. Using mixcr v2.1.11, UMI consensuses were aligned to TRA and TRB V and J templates and then assembled into clonotypes. A clonotype was counted as expanded or contracted only when both edgeR and NoisET called the clonotype significant, with the noise models trained on biological replicates. edgeR calls used a false discovery rate-adjusted p below 0.01 and a log2 fold-change threshold of 1. As an exploratory analysis of dynamics, PCA with hierarchical clustering was applied to max-normalized trajectories of the 1000 most abundant clonotypes. Separately sequenced CD4+ and CD8+ repertoires were used to assign a CD4 or CD8 phenotype to each responding clone. TCRdb ran its own pipeline on the public reads, namely fastp trimming at Q25 and MiXCR clone calling, and kept in-frame beta chains. Identical CDR3 proteins give one entry, which carries the most common genes and DNA. None of the V and J calls come from the authors' own analysis; TCRdb made them. The sample contains 250,000 to 350,000 distinct CDR3 sequences, about a sixth of them found a single time. Clones ranked in the top ten supply around 23% of the sample.

About this clonotype itself: Which antigen it targets is not known. Base qualities were left out, and no much larger clone turns up one base away.

The sequence was collected from a man aged 18-30 years who had mild COVID-19 (a few samples of this study predate the infection). The sample titles of this study are shuffled in the database, so cell type and time point are left out; the donor was told from shared clones. What was sequenced was PBMCs or a T cell subset sorted from them (not recorded which). The V and J genes are TRBV7-2 and TRBJ1-5; 8 bases in the middle match TRBD1. The CDR3 region: CASSSNRGQPQHF. The DNA sequence reads TGTGCCAGCAGCTCGAACAGGGGGCAGCCCCAGCATTTT.